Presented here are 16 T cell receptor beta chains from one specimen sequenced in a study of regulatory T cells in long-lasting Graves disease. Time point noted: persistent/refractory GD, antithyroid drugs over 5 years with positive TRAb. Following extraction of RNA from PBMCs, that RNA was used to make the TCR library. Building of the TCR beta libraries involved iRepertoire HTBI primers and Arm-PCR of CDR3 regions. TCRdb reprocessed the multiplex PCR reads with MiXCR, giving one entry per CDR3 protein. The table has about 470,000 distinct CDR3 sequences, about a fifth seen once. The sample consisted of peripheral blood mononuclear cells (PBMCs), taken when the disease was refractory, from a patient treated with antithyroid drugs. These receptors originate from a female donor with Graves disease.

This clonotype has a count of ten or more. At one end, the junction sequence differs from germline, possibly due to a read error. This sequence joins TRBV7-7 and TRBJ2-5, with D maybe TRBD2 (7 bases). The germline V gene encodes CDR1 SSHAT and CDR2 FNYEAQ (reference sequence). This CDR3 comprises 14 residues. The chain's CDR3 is CASSHGGRAETQYF. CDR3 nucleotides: TGTGCTAGCAGCCACGGGGGGCGGGCAGAGACCCAGTACTTC.

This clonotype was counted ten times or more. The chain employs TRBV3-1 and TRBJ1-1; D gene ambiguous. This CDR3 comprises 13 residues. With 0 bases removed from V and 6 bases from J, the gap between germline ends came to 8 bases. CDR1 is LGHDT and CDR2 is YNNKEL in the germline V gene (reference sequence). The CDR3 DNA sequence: TGTGCCAGCAGCCAAGATCCGGCGGCTGAAGCTTTCTTT. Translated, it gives CASSQDPAAEAFF.

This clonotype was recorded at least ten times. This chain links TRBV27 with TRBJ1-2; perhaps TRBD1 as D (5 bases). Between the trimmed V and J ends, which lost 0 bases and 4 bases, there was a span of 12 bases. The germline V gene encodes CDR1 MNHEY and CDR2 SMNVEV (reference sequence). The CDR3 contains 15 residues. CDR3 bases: TGTGCCAGCAGTTTATCAGGCAGGGAGCGCTATGGCTACACCTTC. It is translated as CASSLSGRERYGYTF.

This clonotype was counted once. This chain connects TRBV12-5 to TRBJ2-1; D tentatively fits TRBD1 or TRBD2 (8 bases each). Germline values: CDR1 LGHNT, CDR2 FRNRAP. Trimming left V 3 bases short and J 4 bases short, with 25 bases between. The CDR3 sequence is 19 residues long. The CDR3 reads CASGFDQGARREAYNEQFF. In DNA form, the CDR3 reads TGTGCTAGTGGTTTCGACCAGGGGGCGAGGCGGGAGGCTTACAATGAGCAGTTCTTC.

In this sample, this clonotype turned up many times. As DNA, the CDR3 is TGTGCCAGCAGCCGATACAGAGGGAATGAAAAACTGTTTTTT. This codes for CASSRYRGNEKLFF. The gene calls are TRBV27 and TRBJ1-4; no reliable D call. CDR1 is MNHEY and CDR2 is SMNVEV in the germline V gene (reference sequence). The CDR3 is 14 amino acids. The V end lost 6 bases, the J end lost 5 bases, and 13 bases lay between the germline ends.

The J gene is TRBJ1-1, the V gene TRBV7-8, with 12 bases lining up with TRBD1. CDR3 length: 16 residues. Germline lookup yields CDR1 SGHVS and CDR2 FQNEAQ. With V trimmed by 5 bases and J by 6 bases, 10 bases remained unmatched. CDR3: CASSTRGDRGPAEAFF. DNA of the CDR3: TGTGCCAGCAGCACCCGTGGGGACAGGGGGCCCGCTGAAGCTTTCTTT.

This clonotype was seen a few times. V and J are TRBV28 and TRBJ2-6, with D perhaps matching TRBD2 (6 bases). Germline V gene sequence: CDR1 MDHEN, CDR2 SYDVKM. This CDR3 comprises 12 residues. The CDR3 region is CATGDGANVLTF. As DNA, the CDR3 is TGTGCAACGGGAGATGGGGCCAACGTCCTGACTTTC.

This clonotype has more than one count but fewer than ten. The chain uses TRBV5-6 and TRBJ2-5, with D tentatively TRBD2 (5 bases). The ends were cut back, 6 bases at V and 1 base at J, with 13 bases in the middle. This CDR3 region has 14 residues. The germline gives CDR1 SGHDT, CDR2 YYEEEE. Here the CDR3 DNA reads TGTGCCAGCACTATCCCGGACTTCCAAGAGACCCAGTACTTC. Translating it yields CASTIPDFQETQYF.

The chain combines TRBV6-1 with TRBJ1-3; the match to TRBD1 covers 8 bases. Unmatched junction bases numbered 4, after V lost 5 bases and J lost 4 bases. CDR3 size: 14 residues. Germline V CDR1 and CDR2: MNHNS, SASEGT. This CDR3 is CASSNGDRGNTIYF. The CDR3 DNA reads TGTGCCAGCAGTAACGGGGACAGGGGAAACACCATATATTTT.

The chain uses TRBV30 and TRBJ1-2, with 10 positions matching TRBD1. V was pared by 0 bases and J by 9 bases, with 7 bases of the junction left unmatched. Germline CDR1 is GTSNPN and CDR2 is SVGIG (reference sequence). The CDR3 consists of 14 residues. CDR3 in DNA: TGTGCCTGGAGTGTAATTAGGGACAGGGGAAGCTACACCTTC. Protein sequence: CAWSVIRDRGSYTF.

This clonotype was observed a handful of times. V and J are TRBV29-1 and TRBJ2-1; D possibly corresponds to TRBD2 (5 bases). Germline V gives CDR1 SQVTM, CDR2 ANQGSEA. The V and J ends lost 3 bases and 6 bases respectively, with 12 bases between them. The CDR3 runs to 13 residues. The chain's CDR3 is CSVDGSSSNEQFF. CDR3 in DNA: TGCAGCGTTGATGGGTCTAGCAGCAATGAGCAGTTCTTC.

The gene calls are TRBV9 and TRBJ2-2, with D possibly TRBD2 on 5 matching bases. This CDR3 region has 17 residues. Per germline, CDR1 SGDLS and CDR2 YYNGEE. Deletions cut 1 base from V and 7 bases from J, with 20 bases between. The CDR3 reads CASSVFGLATGRGELFF. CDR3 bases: TGTGCCAGCAGCGTATTCGGTCTAGCCACTGGGCGCGGGGAGCTGTTTTTT.

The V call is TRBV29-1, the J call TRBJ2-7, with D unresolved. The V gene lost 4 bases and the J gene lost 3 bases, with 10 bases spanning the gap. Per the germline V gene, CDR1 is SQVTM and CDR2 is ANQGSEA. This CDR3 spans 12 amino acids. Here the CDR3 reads CSVGQVGYEQYF. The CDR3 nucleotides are TGCAGCGTTGGGCAGGTGGGCTACGAGCAGTACTTC.

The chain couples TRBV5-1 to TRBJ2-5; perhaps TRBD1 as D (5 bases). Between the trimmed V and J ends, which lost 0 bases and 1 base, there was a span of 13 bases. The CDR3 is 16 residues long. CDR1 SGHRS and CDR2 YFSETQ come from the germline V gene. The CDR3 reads CASSLEAGLIQETQYF. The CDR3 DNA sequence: TGCGCCAGCAGCTTGGAGGCAGGGCTTATCCAAGAGACCCAGTACTTC. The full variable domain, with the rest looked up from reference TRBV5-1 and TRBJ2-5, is KAGVTQTPRYLIKTRGQQVTLSCSPISGHRSVSWYQQTPGQGLQFLFEYFSETQRNKGNFPGRFSGRQFSNSRSEMNVSTLELGDSALYLCASSLEAGLIQETQYFGPGTRLLVL.

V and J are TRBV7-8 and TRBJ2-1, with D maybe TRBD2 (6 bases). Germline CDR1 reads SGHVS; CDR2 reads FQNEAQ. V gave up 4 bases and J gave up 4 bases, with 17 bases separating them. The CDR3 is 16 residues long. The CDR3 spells CASSYSLAWGYNEQFF. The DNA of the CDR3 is TGTGCCAGCAGCTATTCACTAGCCTGGGGGTACAATGAGCAGTTCTTC.

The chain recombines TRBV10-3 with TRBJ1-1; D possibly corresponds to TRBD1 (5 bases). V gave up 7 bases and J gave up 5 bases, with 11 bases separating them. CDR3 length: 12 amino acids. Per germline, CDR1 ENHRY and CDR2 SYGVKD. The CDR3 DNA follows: TGTGCCATCAACCAGGGAGAAACTGAAGCTTTCTTT. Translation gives CAINQGETEAFF.